Detailed here is one T cell receptor (beta chain). The antigen remains undetermined. This entry is derived from a study of cytomegalovirus exposure and HLA in healthy donors. This CDR3 has 13 residues. V was shortened by 0 bases and J by 7 bases, with 11 bases between the two germline ends. From germline, CDR1 is SGHNT and CDR2 YYREEE (reference sequence). Study observations and caveats: Confirmation in vitro established that a few CMV-associated chains were specific for CMV antigens. Presence/absence comparisons presumed near-even sequencing depth among donors. Researchers reported in a later analysis that a missense DCLRE1C variant was tied to TCR beta V- and J-gene trimming.

Amplification used 60 Vbeta primers and 13 Jbeta primers. The protocol was immunoSEQ multiplex PCR, while the TCRdb copy is restricted to in-frame clones and leaves out a portion. The data show approximately 200,000 clones, with around three quarters seen just once and around 4.3% held by the top ten. The clonotype comes from a woman in her twenties or thirties in good health and CMV-seropositive. Sequencing was carried out using PBMCs. This chain links TRBV5-4 with TRBJ2-7; D gene unclear. In DNA, the CDR3 is TGTGCCAGCAGCTTGGGAGGAACGTTAGAGCAGTACTTC. This codes for CASSLGGTLEQYF.